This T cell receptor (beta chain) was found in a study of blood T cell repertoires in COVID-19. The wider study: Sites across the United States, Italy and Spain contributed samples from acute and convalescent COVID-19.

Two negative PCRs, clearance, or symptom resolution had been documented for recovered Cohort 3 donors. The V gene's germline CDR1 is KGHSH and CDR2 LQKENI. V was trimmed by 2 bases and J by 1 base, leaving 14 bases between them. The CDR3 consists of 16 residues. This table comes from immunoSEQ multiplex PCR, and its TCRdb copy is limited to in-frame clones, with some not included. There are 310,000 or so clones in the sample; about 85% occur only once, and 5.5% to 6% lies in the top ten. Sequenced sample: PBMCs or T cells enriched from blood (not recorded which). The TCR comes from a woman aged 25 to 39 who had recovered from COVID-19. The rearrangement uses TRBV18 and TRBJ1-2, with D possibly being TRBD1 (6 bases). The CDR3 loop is CASSPSQGLDNYGYTF. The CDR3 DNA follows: TGTGCCAGCTCACCATCACAGGGCCTGGATAACTATGGCTACACCTTC.